The clone carrying this T cell receptor beta chain was recorded at least ten times. Antigen specificity is unknown. The data are from a study of T-cell memory formation after mild COVID-19. Study-level results: The authors left the SARS-CoV-2 specificity of second-wave clones peaking on day 37 unconfirmed. Mainly CM and EM harbored the contracting CD4+ clones; mainly EMRA harbored the CD8+ ones. Memory cells collected pre-infection included some clones that later responded, suggesting cross-reactive memory joined.

Each CDR3 protein is one row after TCRdb ran MiXCR on the 5' RACE reads. The repertoire holds fewer than 150,000 distinct CDR3 sequences, about a sixth seen once, with 4.5% to 6.5% in the top ten. V shed 4 bases and J shed 6 bases, with 16 bases lying between them. Germline CDR1 SGHRS, CDR2 YFSETQ. The CDR3 runs 14 residues. The specimen was PBMCs or a T cell subset sorted from them (not recorded which). The origin of this receptor is a man between 18 and 35 years old who had mild COVID-19 (a few samples of this study predate the infection). Cell type and time point are not known. The chain links TRBV5-1 to TRBJ1-1; D is perhaps TRBD1 (6 bases). The CDR3 sequence: CASSARGAISEAFF. In DNA form, the CDR3 reads TGCGCCAGCAGCGCCCGGGGGGCGATTTCTGAAGCTTTCTTT.